This TCR beta chain was sequenced in a study of shared T cell receptors in the human thymus (dated by TCRdb to the early 2020s). As for the study more broadly: The study investigated the way shared, self-reactive T-cell receptor alpha chains are produced in the human thymus.

Only one count was recorded for this clone. The antigen it recognizes is unknown. No base-level quality is on record; no much larger clone is a single base apart. Library construction relied on the immunoSEQ multiplex PCR assay. As stored in TCRdb, this immuneACCESS dataset retains in-frame rearrangements with V and J assigned. A fraction of the clones does not appear; measured against another copy, unresolved V genes explain less than half of the discrepancy, and the remainder lacks a known reason. The table for this sample lists hundreds of thousands of clones; over 75% of them were counted only once. The top ten constitute roughly 0.0089% of the sample. The same sample was also studied in work on human thymus T cells. That second report states: In Finland, the donors were immunologically healthy infants who were having open corrective cardiac surgery for congenital heart defects. The thymus tissue came from surgical resects taken out during corrective cardiac surgery. V and J gene segment usage appeared biased in both thymic and peripheral blood repertoires. The related research found that thymic TCR repertoires overlapped highly between unrelated individuals. TCR alpha and beta repertoires from fewer than ten infant thymus samples and a few related peripheral blood samples were characterized in the study. The infant donors were about 6 to 244 days old, and the cohort included six or seven males and two females. After being mechanically released from the tissue, thymocytes were kept at -70 degrees C in pellets of about 10-33 million cells. Genomic DNA was extracted from frozen cell pellets with a QIAsymphony instrument. Using the immunoSEQ multiplex PCR assay, the TCRB and TCRAD loci were amplified from a standardized quantity of quality-controlled genomic DNA. Amplicons spanned the V(D)J region at a length sufficient to cover the CDR3 and identify V and J genes. The amplicons were sequenced on an Illumina platform via the commercial immunoSEQ service. Primer bias and sequencing errors were corrected using previously described methods, and TCRAD and TCRB definitions followed the IMGT database. Repertoires were analysed with immunoSEQ Analyzer 3.0 and VDJTools, covering basic statistics, V/J segment usage, diversity estimates, rarefaction and pairwise overlap. Diversity was estimated with Chao1, ChaoE, Efron-Thisted, Shannon and inverse Simpson indices, and also on datasets down-sampled to the smallest sample. Repertoire overlap was assessed by strict matching of CDR3 nucleotide sequence, V gene and J gene, and clustering was done by Jaccard-based multidimensional scaling. Thymus samples yielded on average roughly 840,000 unique TCRB clonotypes, compared with 75,000 to 85,000 from blood samples.

The sequencing input was thymocytes. The TCR sequence derives from a boy younger than two with a congenital heart defect. Donor details come from another sample of the same person, matched by shared clones.

The sequenced DNA: TGTGCCAGCAGCCATCTTCCCGGGACAGGCAACTATGTCGAGCAGTACTTC. It is translated as CASSHLPGTGNYVEQYF. The V gene is TRBV28 and the J gene is TRBJ2-7; TRBD1 fits 8 bases in the junction. Via the germline V gene, CDR1 is MDHEN and CDR2 SYDVKM. V and J are trimmed by 6 bases and 6 bases, and the gene matches miss 19 bases of the junction. Inclusive of the bounding cysteine and phenylalanine, the CDR3 is 17 residues long. Kept here is only the CDR3 DNA, which spans 51 bases and is read in frame from base 1.